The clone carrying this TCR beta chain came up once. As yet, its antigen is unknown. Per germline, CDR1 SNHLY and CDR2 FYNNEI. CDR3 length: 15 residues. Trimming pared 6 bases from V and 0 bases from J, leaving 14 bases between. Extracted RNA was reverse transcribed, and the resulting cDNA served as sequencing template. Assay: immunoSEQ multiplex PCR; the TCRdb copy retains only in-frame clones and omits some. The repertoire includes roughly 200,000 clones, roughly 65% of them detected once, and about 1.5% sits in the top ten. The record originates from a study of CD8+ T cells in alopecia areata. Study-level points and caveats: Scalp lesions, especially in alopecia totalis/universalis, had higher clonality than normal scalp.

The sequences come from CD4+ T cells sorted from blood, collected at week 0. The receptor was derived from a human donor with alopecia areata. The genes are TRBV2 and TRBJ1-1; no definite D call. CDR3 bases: TGTGCCAGCAGGAATGGGTTCCGGCTGAACACTGAAGCTTTCTTT. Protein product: CASRNGFRLNTEAFF.